This T cell receptor beta chain was captured in a study of CD8 T cells in ankylosing spondylitis. General study points: According to the report, clones linked to the disease were significantly enriched in matched synovial fluid samples taken from ankylosing spondylitis patients. A TCR beta motif of several highly homologous variants seemed to mark ankylosing spondylitis blood.

TCRdb re-analysed the 5' RACE reads in MiXCR, keeping a single row per CDR3 protein. Here the sample spans more than 600,000 distinct CDR3 sequences, around 17% being singletons. CDR1 and CDR2 from the germline V gene are SGHDT and YYEEEE. The CDR3 spans 15 residues. The germline V and J ends were trimmed by 3 bases and 4 bases, with 17 bases remaining between them. Notes on this clonotype: The antigen remains unidentified.

This TCR derives from a male donor with ankylosing spondylitis. Sequenced input: blood, either unsorted or a sorted T cell fraction (not recorded which). V gene TRBV5-6 combines with J gene TRBJ2-7; the D gene is possibly TRBD1 (6 bases). CDR3 sequence reads: CASSYRAGSIYEQYF. In DNA form, the CDR3 reads TGTGCCAGCAGCTACAGGGCTGGCAGTATTTACGAGCAGTACTTC. The variable domain in full, completed from reference TRBV5-6 and TRBJ2-7, reads DAGVTQSPTHLIKTRGQQVTLRCSPKSGHDTVSWYQQALGQGPQFIFQYYEEEERQRGNFPDRFSGHQFPNYSSELNVNALLLGDSALYLCASSYRAGSIYEQYFGPGTRLTVT.